The 5 T cell receptor beta chains below all came from one sample that was sequenced in a study of T cell responses to AZD1222 COVID-19 vaccine. TCRdb keeps only in-frame clones here, not all; method: immunoSEQ multiplex PCR. This sample has about 150,000 clones, with approximately 92% found just once. Specimen: peripheral blood, collected 28 days after the second AZD1222 dose. These receptors all stem from an adult who received the AZD1222 COVID-19 vaccine.

The rearrangement joins TRBV9 to TRBJ2-2; no reliable D call. V shed 7 bases and J shed 7 bases, with 8 bases lying between them. The CDR3 is 11 residues long. Looked up from germline, CDR1 is SGDLS and CDR2 is YYNGEE. CDR3 nucleotides: TGTGCCAGCCTTGGGGACGGGGAGCTGTTTTTT. Residues: CASLGDGELFF.

This chain links TRBV9 with TRBJ2-7, with TRBD2 identical over 14 bases. V dropped 2 bases and J dropped 2; count of bases not matched to a gene: 3. The CDR3 length is 16 residues. Germline V gives CDR1 SGDLS, CDR2 YYNGEE. The CDR3: CASSVGTSGSTYEQYF. The DNA of the CDR3 is TGTGCCAGCAGCGTTGGGACTAGCGGGAGCACCTACGAGCAGTACTTC.

The chain is built from TRBV24-1 and TRBJ1-2; D is undetermined. Trimming cost V 7 bases and J 7 bases, with 12 bases left between them. Germline V lookup: CDR1 KGHDR, CDR2 SFDVKD. CDR3 length: 12 amino acids. As DNA, the CDR3 is TGTGCCACCAGGGGCCCATGGGGTGGCTACACCTTC. Translation: CATRGPWGGYTF.

The rearrangement uses TRBV19 and TRBJ2-7; 12 bases map to TRBD2. Germline lookup yields CDR1 LNHDA and CDR2 SQIVND (reference sequence). The junction had 7 bases not matched to a gene; V was cut back by 6 bases and J by 1 base. CDR3 length: 16 amino acids. The CDR3 sequence: CASSLRLAGVSYEQYF. The CDR3 DNA reads TGTGCCAGTAGCCTCAGACTAGCGGGGGTTTCCTACGAGCAGTACTTC. The whole variable domain, filled in from reference TRBV19 and TRBJ2-7, reads DGGITQSPKYLFRKEGQNVTLSCEQNLNHDAMYWYRQDPGQGLRLIYYSQIVNDFQKGDIAEGYSVSREKKESFPLTVTSAQKNPTAFYLCASSLRLAGVSYEQYFGPGTRLTVT.

The chain carries TRBV4-3 and TRBJ1-5, with D possibly TRBD1 on 5 matching bases. V was clipped by 0 bases and J by 7 bases, with 13 bases between them. The CDR3 extends over 15 amino acids. Germline V CDR1 and CDR2: LGHNA, YSLEER. For the CDR3, the DNA is TGCGCCAGCAGCCAAGAAGTGGGGGGAGGGCAGCCCCAGCATTTT. It yields the protein CASSQEVGGGQPQHF.